This is a list of T cell receptor beta chains from one sample in a study of cytomegalovirus exposure and HLA in healthy donors. The protocol was immunoSEQ multiplex PCR, while the TCRdb copy is restricted to in-frame clones and leaves out a portion. The sample includes some 150,000 clones, around 66% of them seen just once. Specimen: PBMCs. These receptors were obtained from a woman aged 30 to 39 in good health and CMV-seropositive. Both conserved end residues are part of each CDR3. A D gene is named only where the DNA matches it firmly.

v_call	d_call	j_call	cdr3_aa
TRBV7-9	NA	TRBJ1-2	CASSLGKQGHYGYTF
TRBV29-1	NA	TRBJ1-5	CSVGTGTDQPQHF
TRBV23-1	NA	TRBJ1-1	CASSQCQSPPEAFF
TRBV6-5	NA	TRBJ2-7	CASSYSPLTYEQYF
TRBV13	TRBD1	NA	CASRFGQGDYEQYF
TRBV7-8	TRBD2	TRBJ2-7	CASSRLAGAKEQYF
TRBV6-6	TRBD1	TRBJ1-5	CASSPKAAGGGQPQHF
TRBV11-2	TRBD2	TRBJ2-7	CASSLAVSGGDEQYF
TRBV14	NA	TRBJ1-1	CASSNLNTRWGGEAFF
TRBV19	TRBD1	TRBJ1-4	CASSTPGEGTGALFNEKLFF